These 18 T cell receptor beta chains share one sample of origin, sequenced in a study of shared T cell receptors in the human thymus (dated by TCRdb to the early 2020s). Preparation of the library involved the immunoSEQ multiplex PCR assay. The source is immuneACCESS, and TCRdb retained only in-frame sequences with V and J called. Part of the clones is not carried over; for the studies checked, unresolved V genes explain less than half of this, and the remainder is unexplained. In all, the sample holds about 660,000 clones, and approximately 87% of those were seen once. The ten largest clones add up to around 0.01% of the sample. These sequences were also reported in another study, on human thymus T cells.

Sequenced input: thymocytes. These receptors all come from a boy younger than two with a congenital heart defect. Donor details come from another sample of the same person, matched by shared clones.

This sequence joins TRBV7-9 and TRBJ2-1, with unresolved D. The CDR3 length is 14 residues. CDR1 and CDR2 from the germline V gene are SEHNR and FQNEAQ (reference sequence). V was shortened by 5 bases and J by 4 bases, with 12 bases between the two germline ends. Written as DNA, the CDR3 is TGTGCCAGCAGCCCCGAGGCGGCGTACAATGAGCAGTTCTTC. Encoded protein: CASSPEAAYNEQFF.

In the case of this clone: Distinct nucleotide sequences in the sample also encode this CDR3. This chain joins TRBV18 and TRBJ2-7, with 7 bases fitting TRBD1. V gave up 0 bases and J gave up 4 bases; unmatched junction bases: 3. The CDR3 sequence is 14 residues long. The germline gives CDR1 KGHSH, CDR2 LQKENI. CDR3 coding DNA: TGTGCCAGCTCACCACCGGGACAGAGATACGAGCAGTACTTC. Translating gives CASSPPGQRYEQYF.

This chain uses TRBV7-2 with TRBJ2-7; 9 nucleotides agree with TRBD2. CDR3 length: 16 amino acids. CDR1 and CDR2 from the germline V gene are SGHTA and FQGNSA. J gave up 3 bases and V 1 base, and 7 bases lay outside the gene matches. CDR3 sequence: CASSLVAAGGLYEQYF. CDR3 DNA: TGTGCCAGCAGCTTAGTAGCGGCGGGAGGGCTCTACGAGCAGTACTTC.

This rearrangement joins TRBV19 to TRBJ2-4; 10 bases are a match to TRBD2. Germline lookup yields CDR1 LNHDA and CDR2 SQIVND (reference sequence). The V segment lost 7 bases and the J segment 6 bases; nucleotides outside the gene matches: 6. The CDR3 covers 14 residues. The CDR3: CASTPAGGPNIQYF. CDR3 in DNA: TGTGCCAGTACCCCAGCGGGAGGGCCAAACATTCAGTACTTC.

The chain uses TRBV11-2 and TRBJ2-7; D is ambiguous. Germline V gene sequence: CDR1 SGHAT, CDR2 FQNNGV. This CDR3 has 13 residues. Trimming cost V 1 base and J 5 bases, with 9 bases left between them. The CDR3 bases are TGTGCCAGCAGCTTAGGTTGGAGTAACGAGCAGTACTTC. The encoded protein is CASSLGWSNEQYF.

V gene TRBV5-8 combines with J gene TRBJ2-4, with 13 bases matching TRBD2. This CDR3 has 16 residues. Germline CDR1 is SGHTS and CDR2 is YDEGEE. J gave up 5 bases and V 5 bases, and 7 bases lay outside the gene matches. DNA for the CDR3: TGTGCCAGCAGGGCTACTAGCGGGAGGGCCCAAAACATTCAGTACTTC. Its translation: CASRATSGRAQNIQYF.

The chain links TRBV7-7 to TRBJ2-5; 11 bases match TRBD2. The CDR3 runs to 17 residues. CDR1 is SSHAT and CDR2 is FNYEAQ in the germline V gene (reference sequence). V trimming: 5 bases; J trimming: 2 bases; junction bases outside the gene matches: 10. CDR3 sequence: CASSRRLAGGGQETQYF. DNA of the CDR3: TGTGCCAGCAGCCGACGCCTAGCGGGAGGAGGGCAAGAGACCCAGTACTTC.

J is TRBJ2-5 and V is TRBV2, with 8 bases that match TRBD2. Trimming at V came to 6 bases and at J to 2 bases, leaving 5 bases not matched to a gene. This CDR3 contains 14 residues. The germline V gene encodes CDR1 SNHLY and CDR2 FYNNEI. DNA of the CDR3: TGTGCCAGCAGAGTTAAGCGGGAGCAAGAGACCCAGTACTTC. It is translated as CASRVKREQETQYF.

J is TRBJ2-7 and V is TRBV19; D unclear. The germline V gene has CDR1 LNHDA and CDR2 SQIVND (reference sequence). This CDR3 spans 15 amino acids. Trimming shortened V by 3 bases and J by 0 bases, and 12 bases separated the two germline ends. The CDR3 loop reads CASSMNYLDSYEQYF. In DNA, the CDR3 is TGTGCCAGTAGTATGAACTACCTTGACTCCTACGAGCAGTACTTC.

The V call is TRBV14, the J call TRBJ2-7; perhaps TRBD1 as D (6 bases). The germline V gene has CDR1 SGHDN and CDR2 FVKESK. CDR3 length: 14 amino acids. Trimming cost V 5 bases and J 1 base, with 12 bases left between them. The CDR3 region is CASSARDKSYEQYF. As DNA, the CDR3 is TGTGCCAGCAGCGCCCGGGACAAATCCTACGAGCAGTACTTC.

This clone was detected once. This chain connects TRBV4-3 to TRBJ2-1; D might be TRBD1 (5 bases). V gave up 0 bases and J gave up 5 bases, with 8 bases separating them. From germline, CDR1 is LGHNA and CDR2 YSLEER. The CDR3 has 14 amino acids. The CDR3 coding sequence is TGCGCCAGCAGCCAAGATCAGGGTCACAATGAGCAGTTCTTC. As protein: CASSQDQGHNEQFF.

V is TRBV18 and J is TRBJ1-2; D is possibly TRBD1 (6 bases). Deletions cut 0 bases from V and 4 bases from J, with 12 bases between. CDR3 length equals 15 residues. Germline CDR1 is KGHSH and CDR2 is LQKENI. The CDR3, as DNA: TGTGCCAGCTCACCACCTAGACAGGAGTTCTATGGCTACACCTTC. As protein: CASSPPRQEFYGYTF.

The chain combines TRBV27 with TRBJ2-4; 8 bases agree with TRBD1. The V gene end was trimmed by 5 bases and the J gene end by 0 bases; junction bases not matched to a gene: 15. Germline-derived CDR1 and CDR2 are MNHEY and SMNVEV (reference sequence). This CDR3 has 19 amino acids. The CDR3: CASSPVGTGNFLAKNIQYF. CDR3 DNA sequence: TGTGCCAGCAGTCCCGTGGGGACAGGCAACTTCCTAGCCAAAAACATTCAGTACTTC.

J is TRBJ2-5 and V is TRBV7-2; 7 bases are shared with TRBD2. The trim removed 5 bases at V and 3 bases at J, leaving 9 bases unmatched. CDR3 length equals 15 residues. The germline CDR1 and CDR2 sequences are SGHTA and FQGNSA. The CDR3, as DNA: TGTGCCAGCAGCCATTGGGGGAGGGCCAAAGAGACCCAGTACTTC. This translates into CASSHWGRAKETQYF.

V gene TRBV6-1 combines with J gene TRBJ1-3, with 7 bases matching TRBD1. The V and J ends lost 1 base and 4 bases, in that order; junction bases with no gene match: 10. Germline V gene sequence: CDR1 MNHNS, CDR2 SASEGT. CDR3 length equals 17 residues. CDR3 bases: TGTGCCAGCAGTGAAGGGGGGACAGAAAGGGTCGGAAACACCATATATTTT. Translation gives CASSEGGTERVGNTIYF.

The chain joins TRBV28 to TRBJ1-2; no clear D. Trimming stripped 1 base from V and 7 bases from J, with 13 bases between. CDR1 and CDR2 (germline): MDHEN, SYDVKM. The CDR3 totals 14 residues. CDR3 sequence: CASSLLSQAPGYTF. The CDR3 nucleotides read TGTGCCAGCAGTTTATTGAGCCAGGCCCCTGGCTACACCTTC.

This clone has a single count. The rearrangement links TRBV6-5 to TRBJ1-1, with D possibly matching TRBD1 (6 bases). The germline V gene has CDR1 MNHEY and CDR2 SVGAGI. The CDR3 loop spans 15 amino acids. Between the trimmed V and J ends, which lost 0 bases and 4 bases, there was a span of 12 bases. CDR3 sequence reads: CASSYSRIGGTEAFF. CDR3 DNA: TGTGCCAGCAGTTACTCGAGGATAGGGGGCACTGAAGCTTTCTTT.

The V call is TRBV9, the J call TRBJ1-2, with 9 nucleotides matching TRBD1. Trimming removed 3 bases from V and 3 bases from J; junction bases left unmatched: 15. The CDR3 loop spans 18 amino acids. From germline, CDR1 is SGDLS and CDR2 YYNGEE. The CDR3 region has the DNA TGTGCCAGCAGCGACGTAAGGTATTGGGACAGGGTGGACTATGGCTACACCTTC. Protein product: CASSDVRYWDRVDYGYTF.